The rows below give T cell receptor beta chains drawn from one sample of a study of OX40 agonist ivuxolimab in advanced cancers. Assay: immunoSEQ multiplex PCR; the TCRdb copy retains only in-frame clones and omits some. The table lists around 79,000 clones, 88% of them singletons. Sequenced here: CD4+ or CD8+ T cells sorted from blood, sampled in a trial of the OX40 agonist ivuxolimab. These receptors were taken from an adult with an advanced solid tumor such as melanoma, head and neck, liver or kidney cancer. CDR3s include the opening cysteine and the closing phenylalanine or tryptophan. The D gene is left open where the match is weak. Size values are once, few and many counts, or a class for expanded clones, and some rows have none.

- TRBJ1-2 - TRBV27 CASRSNVEYGYTF TGTGCCAGCAGAAGCAACGTCGAGTATGGCTACACCTTC
- TRBJ2-3 TRBD1 TRBV11-2 CASSLVQGDDTQYF TGTGCCAGCAGCTTAGTACAGGGGGATGATACGCAGTATTTT
- TRBJ2-5 - TRBV5-1 CASNRDNQETQYF TGCGCCAGCAACCGGGACAACCAAGAGACCCAGTACTTC
- TRBJ2-7 - TRBV11-2 CASSPAQYEQYF TGTGCCAGCAGCCCTGCCCAGTATGAGCAGTACTTC
- TRBJ2-5 TRBD1 TRBV28 CASSLRQGRAQETQYF TGTGCCAGCAGTTTAAGACAGGGACGCGCCCAAGAGACCCAGTACTTC
once TRBJ1-3 - TRBV9 CASSVDRGRNTIYF TGTGCCAGCAGCGTAGACCGAGGGAGAAACACCATATATTTT
- TRBJ1-4 - TRBV19 CASSINRGFANEKLFF TGTGCCAGTAGTATTAATCGAGGGTTCGCTAATGAAAAACTGTTTTTT
- TRBJ2-5 TRBD2 TRBV6-1 CASRKLAQETQYF TGTGCCAGCAGAAAACTAGCGCAAGAGACCCAGTACTTC
- TRBJ2-7 TRBD1 TRBV27 CASSSRDRVFEQYF TGTGCCAGCAGTTCCCGGGACAGGGTCTTCGAGCAGTACTTC
- TRBJ2-7 TRBD2 TRBV6-5 CASSSHRLAGTYEQYF TGTGCCAGCAGTTCTCACAGACTAGCGGGCACCTACGAGCAGTACTTC
- TRBJ2-5 TRBD2 TRBV5-1 CASSLTSGQETQYF TGCGCCAGCAGCTTGACTAGCGGTCAAGAGACCCAGTACTTC
- TRBJ2-5 - TRBV9 CASSVGSGEETQYF TGTGCCAGCAGCGTAGGTAGCGGTGAGGAGACCCAGTACTTC
once TRBJ2-7 TRBD1 TRBV9 CASSPRGTAGGEQYF TGTGCCAGCAGCCCACGAGGGACAGCAGGAGGCGAGCAGTACTTC
- TRBJ1-5 - TRBV6-1 CASSYQGNQPQHF TGTGCCAGCAGTTATCAGGGAAATCAGCCCCAGCATTTT
- TRBJ2-5 - TRBV6-1 CASTAGQWRETQYF TGTGCCAGCACCGCTGGGCAGTGGCGGGAGACCCAGTACTTC
- TRBJ2-3 - TRBV6-1 CASSAVGPATDTQYF TGTGCCAGCAGTGCGGTCGGTCCAGCAACTGATACGCAGTATTTT
- TRBJ1-4 TRBD1 TRBV7-2 CASSPPGTGRNEKLFF TGTGCCAGCAGCCCTCCGGGGACAGGGCGTAATGAAAAACTGTTTTTT